The rows below give T cell receptor beta chains drawn from one sample of a study of blood T cell repertoires in COVID-19. TCRdb keeps only in-frame clones here, not all; method: immunoSEQ multiplex PCR. The data show 130,000 or so clones, 83% seen once. The specimen was PBMCs or T cells enriched from blood (not recorded which). The receptors shown here come from a man younger than 40 who had recovered from COVID-19. The CDR3 runs from the conserved cysteine through the conserved F or W. The D gene is left open where the match is weak. Clone size, where shown, is once, few, many, or a class for clones that have expanded.

j_call d_call v_call cdr3_length clone_size cdr3_nt cdr3_aa
TRBJ2-2 TRBD2 TRBV5-1 16 NA TGCGCCAGCAGCCGACTAGCGGGGGGAAACACCGGGGAGCTGTTTTTT CASSRLAGGNTGELFF
TRBJ2-7 NA TRBV19 12 NA TGTGCCAGTAGCGACAGCTACTACGAGCAGTACTTC CASSDSYYEQYF
TRBJ2-1 NA TRBV9 17 NA TGTGCCAGCAGCGTAGCAGGGGCCGCGAGGGGGATCAATGAGCAGTTCTTC CASSVAGAARGINEQFF
TRBJ2-1 TRBD1 TRBV10-2 15 once TGCGCCAGCAGTGAAGGACAGGGGCACTACAATGAGCAGTTCTTC CASSEGQGHYNEQFF
TRBJ2-5 NA TRBV27 15 once TGTGCCAGCAGTTTAACACATAACCCCCAAGAGACCCAGTACTTC CASSLTHNPQETQYF
TRBJ2-2 NA TRBV10-1 13 once TGCGCCAGCAGCGTCCAGGTCATCGGGGAGCTGTTTTTT CASSVQVIGELFF
TRBJ2-7 TRBD1 TRBV30 12 NA TGTGCCTGGAGTCTGACAGGGAGCGAGCAGTACTTC CAWSLTGSEQYF
TRBJ2-1 TRBD1 TRBV5-1 18 NA TGCGCCAGCAGGAGGGACAGGGGAGGCCCCAGCTCCTACAATGAGCAGTTCTTC CASRRDRGGPSSYNEQFF
TRBJ2-5 NA TRBV18 13 NA TGTGCCAGCTCACTTCTAAAACAAGAGACCCAGTACTTC CASSLLKQETQYF
TRBJ1-2 NA TRBV21-1 14 NA TGTGCCAGCAGCAAAGATGAACATGACTATGGCTACACCTTC CASSKDEHDYGYTF
TRBJ1-1 NA TRBV15 14 NA TGTGCCACCAGCGGCGGAGGGGCGAACACTGAAGCTTTCTTT CATSGGGANTEAFF
TRBJ2-1 TRBD1 TRBV6-5 15 NA TGTGCCAGCAAAACCGCGGGACAGGGCCGTGATGAGCAGTTCTTC CASKTAGQGRDEQFF
TRBJ2-5 TRBD1 TRBV9 13 NA TGTGCCAGCAGCGCGACAGGGGAGGCGACCCAGTACTTC CASSATGEATQYF
TRBJ1-2 TRBD1 TRBV19 13 NA TGTGCCAGTAGGCTGACAGGGGGCGATGGCTACACCTTC CASRLTGGDGYTF
TRBJ1-1 NA TRBV3-1/TRBV3-2 14 NA TGTGCCAGCAGCCAGGGGAGGATGAACACTGAAGCTTTCTTT CASSQGRMNTEAFF
TRBJ1-5 NA TRBV6-5 14 NA TGTGCCAGCAGTTCCATTGAGGGCAATCAGCCCCAGCATTTT CASSSIEGNQPQHF
TRBJ1-1 NA TRBV6-2/TRBV6-3 14 NA TGTGCCAGCAGTCCCGGCCCAGGCCCCACTGAAGCTTTCTTT CASSPGPGPTEAFF
TRBJ1-1 NA TRBV3-1/TRBV3-2 11 NA TGTGCCAGCAGCCAAGCGACTGAAGCTTTCTTT CASSQATEAFF
TRBJ2-5 NA TRBV5-6 12 NA TGTGCCAGCAGCTTGGTTGGCGAGACCCAGTACTTC CASSLVGETQYF
TRBJ2-1 TRBD1 TRBV12-3/TRBV12-4 13 NA TGTGCCAGCAGCGGGACAGCCAGACATGAGCAGTTCTTC CASSGTARHEQFF
TRBJ1-1 TRBD1 TRBV5-1 17 NA TGCGCCAGCAGCCCATTACCGACAGGGGCGCTGAACACTGAAGCTTTCTTT CASSPLPTGALNTEAFF
TRBJ1-2 TRBD1 TRBV19 13 NA TGTGCCAGTAGTTTCTGGACAGGGGAAGGCTACACCTTC CASSFWTGEGYTF
TRBJ1-1 NA TRBV11-2 14 once TGTGCCAGCAGCTTAGTCGGGGGGAACACTGAAGCTTTCTTT CASSLVGGNTEAFF
TRBJ2-1 NA TRBV9 14 NA TGTGCCAGCAGCGTAGGACTAGCCTACAATGAGCAGTTCTTC CASSVGLAYNEQFF
TRBJ2-3 TRBD2 TRBV7-9 14 few TGTGCCGGCAGCACTAGCGGAATTTTCGATACGCAGTATTTT CAGSTSGIFDTQYF
TRBJ2-2 NA TRBV7-6 15 NA TGTGCCAGCAGCTCAAGGGGGAGTGGCGCCGGGGAGCTGTTTTTT CASSSRGSGAGELFF
TRBJ2-2 TRBD1 TRBV11-2 16 NA TGTGCCAGCAGCTTTACAGGGGGCGCCAACACCGGGGAGCTGTTTTTT CASSFTGGANTGELFF
TRBJ1-1 TRBD1 TRBV27 14 few TGTGCCAGCTCTACGGACAGGGTCTTTAGGTACACTTTCTTT CASSTDRVFRYTFF
TRBJ1-4 NA TRBV29-1 14 few TGCAGCGTTGTGGTGGCAGGAAGAAATGAAAAACTGTTTTTT CSVVVAGRNEKLFF
TRBJ1-1 TRBD1 TRBV7-9 13 once TGTGCCAGCAGCGGACAGGGGGGGCCTGAAGCTTTCTTT CASSGQGGPEAFF
TRBJ1-1 TRBD1 TRBV27 14 NA TGTGCCAGCAGTAGGGACAGGGAGTATACTGAAGCTTTCTTT CASSRDREYTEAFF
TRBJ1-1 TRBD1 TRBV27 12 NA TGTGCCAGCAGGGACAGGGTCGCTGAAGCTTTCTTT CASRDRVAEAFF
TRBJ2-7 NA TRBV29-1 12 NA TGCAGCGTTGAAGGTGGGCAGTACGAGCAGTACTTC CSVEGGQYEQYF
TRBJ1-5 NA TRBV6-5 11 NA TGTGCCAGCACAGATAATCAGCCCCAGCATTTT CASTDNQPQHF
TRBJ2-4 NA TRBV7-2 15 few TGTGCCAGCAGCCCGTCTATCCAAGCCAAAAACATTCAGTACTTC CASSPSIQAKNIQYF
TRBJ2-3 TRBD2 TRBV6-5 14 NA TGTGCCGTCCAGACTAGCGGGGGCACAGATACGCAGTATTTT CAVQTSGGTDTQYF
TRBJ1-4 NA TRBV5-1 14 NA TGCGCCAGCAGCTTCGGCAGGGATAATGAAAAACTGTTTTTT CASSFGRDNEKLFF
TRBJ2-1 NA TRBV24-1 15 NA TGTGCCACCAGTGATGTCTCGAGCTCCTACAATGAGCAGTTCTTC CATSDVSSSYNEQFF
TRBJ1-6 TRBD1 TRBV5-1 15 NA TGCGCCAGCAGCTTGGACGGGACAGGGAATTCACCCCTCCACTTT CASSLDGTGNSPLHF
TRBJ2-2 NA TRBV6-1 16 NA TGTGCCAGCAGTGAAAGGTGGAGTGCGAACACCGGGGAGCTGTTTTTT CASSERWSANTGELFF
TRBJ2-5 TRBD1 TRBV25-1 13 NA TGTGCCAGCAGTGGGACAGGCCAAGAGACCCAGTACTTC CASSGTGQETQYF
TRBJ2-1 TRBD1 TRBV5-1 14 many TGCGCCAGCAGTTGGACAGGGGGTATGAATGAGCAGTTCTTC CASSWTGGMNEQFF
TRBJ2-3 TRBD1 TRBV5-4 15 NA TGTGCCAGCAGCAAAGGACAGGGGATAACAGATACGCAGTATTTT CASSKGQGITDTQYF
TRBJ2-5 TRBD2 TRBV5-1 19 NA TGCGCCAGCAGCTTATCCCTTGGGACTAGCGGGGGGGGTCAAGAGACCCAGTACTTC CASSLSLGTSGGGQETQYF
TRBJ2-2 TRBD2 TRBV4-2 17 once TGTGCCAGCAGTCGGGATAGCGGGGAGGTCGGCACCGGGGAGCTGTTTTTT CASSRDSGEVGTGELFF
TRBJ2-1 TRBD2 TRBV7-8 16 NA TGTGCCAGCAGCTTGTTTTCTAGCGGCCCTTGGGATGAGCAGTTCTTC CASSLFSSGPWDEQFF
TRBJ1-1 TRBD1 TRBV7-9 15 NA TGTGCCAGCAGCTTAGGCGCAGGGGGCAAGGTTGAAGCTTTCTTT CASSLGAGGKVEAFF
TRBJ2-1 TRBD2 TRBV9 17 NA TGTGCCAGCAGCGTAGGAGTCGGGACTAGCCTTTACAATGAGCAGTTCTTC CASSVGVGTSLYNEQFF
TRBJ2-2 TRBD2 TRBV9 16 NA TGTGCCAGCAGCCTCGGACTAGCGGGACGGACCGGGGAGCTGTTTTTT CASSLGLAGRTGELFF
TRBJ2-5 TRBD1 TRBV7-3 15 NA TGTGCCAGCAGCTTAATGAGGGCAGGGGGAGAGACCCAGTACTTC CASSLMRAGGETQYF
TRBJ1-1 TRBD1 TRBV5-1 15 few TGCGCCAGCAGAGGGCAGGGGGAGGTGAACACTGAAGCTTTCTTT CASRGQGEVNTEAFF
TRBJ2-7 TRBD2 TRBV2 17 NA TGTGCCAGCAGTGCCTCCTCCTTAGCGGGAGGGCCTACCGAGCAGTACTTC CASSASSLAGGPTEQYF
TRBJ2-5 TRBD2 TRBV5-1 17 NA TGCGCCAGCAGCTTGGCCAGAGCGGGAGGGGGTGGAGAGACCCAGTACTTC CASSLARAGGGGETQYF